This T cell receptor (beta chain) was obtained from a study of post-analysis software for immune sequencing data. Study-level results: Normalized Chao1 diversity was significantly reduced in patients versus controls. Analysis by F measure revealed that same-batch samples clustered strongly together. Five TRBV segments were significantly more frequent in patients than in controls. TRBV5-6, TRBV5-1 and TRBV20-1 were among these segments.

The germline V gene encodes CDR1 SGHTA and CDR2 FQGNSA. With V trimmed by 1 base and J by 3 bases, 4 bases remained unmatched. CDR3 size: 16 residues. The table lists this clonotype with many counts. Its specificity is not known. cDNA libraries of TCR beta carried unique molecular identifiers. With about 0.95 to 11 million T cells as the source, 500,000 to 650,000 cDNA molecules resulted. TCRdb passed the PCR reads through MiXCR, listing each CDR3 protein once. The sample has fewer than 850,000 distinct CDR3 sequences, roughly 29% seen once. Sequenced sample: blood. The gene calls are TRBV7-2 and TRBJ2-7, with 12 bases matching TRBD2. The clonotype comes from a girl between 10 and 17 years old with multiple sclerosis. In nucleotides, the CDR3 is TGTGCCAGCAGCTTAGGGGCTAGCGGGAGGGTCTACGAGCAGTACTTC. It yields the protein CASSLGASGRVYEQYF. The variable domain in full, completed from reference TRBV7-2 and TRBJ2-7, reads GAGVSQSPSNKVTEKGKDVELRCDPISGHTALYWYRQSLGQGLEFLIYFQGNSAPDKSGLPSDRFSAERTGGSVSTLTIQRTQQEDSAVYLCASSLGASGRVYEQYFGPGTRLTVT.